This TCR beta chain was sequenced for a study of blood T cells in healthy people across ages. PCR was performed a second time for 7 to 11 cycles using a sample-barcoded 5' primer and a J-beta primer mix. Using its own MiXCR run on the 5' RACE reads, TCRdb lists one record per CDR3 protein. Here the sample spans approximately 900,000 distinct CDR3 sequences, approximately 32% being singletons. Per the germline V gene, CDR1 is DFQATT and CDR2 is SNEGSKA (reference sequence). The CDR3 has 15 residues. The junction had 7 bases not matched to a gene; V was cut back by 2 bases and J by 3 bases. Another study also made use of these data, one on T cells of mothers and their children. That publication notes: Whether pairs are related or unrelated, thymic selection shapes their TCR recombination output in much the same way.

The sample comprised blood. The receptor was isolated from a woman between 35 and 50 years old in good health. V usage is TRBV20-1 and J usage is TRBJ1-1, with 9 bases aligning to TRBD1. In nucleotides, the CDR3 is TGCAGTGCTAGATCATCTACAGGGGGCCACACTGAAGCTTTCTTT. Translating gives CSARSSTGGHTEAFF.